This T cell receptor beta chain was sequenced for a study of shared clonotypes between healthy human individuals. On the study more broadly: Those who served as donors were a couple of women and three men between the ages of 18 and 49.

Measured with immunoSEQ multiplex PCR; TCRdb has only the in-frame clones, and not every one. The sample records millions of clones, approximately 95% being singletons. CD8 cells regarded as naive lacked CD45RO, were positively chosen for CCR7, and omitted terminally differentiated effector memory CD45RA+ cells. This CDR3 is 16 amino acids long. The germline CDR1 and CDR2 sequences are SGHRS and YFSETQ. With V trimmed by 4 bases and J by 0 bases, 4 bases remained unmatched. Notes on the study in general: The expectation was that sequencing depth would affect clonotype sharing among donors. Generation probabilities were higher for clonotypes shared across all four sorted-subset donors than for unshared ones.

In the case of this clone: Antigen unknown.

Input material: naive CD8+ T cells sorted from blood. This chain joins TRBV5-1 and TRBJ2-7, with 13 bases lining up with TRBD2. The receptor was derived from a man between 18 and 35 years old in good health. CDR3 residues: CASSPGLAGVSYEQYF. The CDR3 DNA reads TGCGCCAGCAGCCCCGGACTAGCGGGGGTCTCCTACGAGCAGTACTTC.